The 31 T cell receptor beta chains reported below all come from one sample, sequenced in a study of T cells in women clearing cervical HPV infection. TCRdb keeps only in-frame clones here, not all; method: immunoSEQ multiplex PCR. Its table records tens of thousands of clones. The sample was blood buffy coat. Receptors were obtained from a woman between 18 and 70 years old with a cervical HPV16 infection that either progressed to CIN3+ or cleared (not recorded which).

Notes on this clone: The sequence runs out 3 residues before the end of the CDR3; the remainder is reconstructed from the germline J gene. J is TRBJ1-5 and V is TRBV19; D is ambiguous. The germline CDR1 and CDR2 sequences are LNHDA and SQIVND (reference sequence). There are 15 residues in the CDR3. The germline V and J ends were trimmed by 6 bases and 2 bases, with 14 bases remaining between them. CDR3 sequence: CASSTTALGNQPQHF. The sequenced part of the CDR3 DNA is TGTGCCAGTAGCACCACAGCTCTCGGCAATCAGCCC.

With respect to this clone: The read finishes 3 residues shy of the CDR3 end, and the germline J gene is used to complete it. The chain recombines TRBV19 with TRBJ2-2; maybe TRBD1 (6 bases). V gave up 9 bases and J gave up 6 bases, with 11 bases separating them. Germline V gives CDR1 LNHDA, CDR2 SQIVND (reference sequence). The length of the CDR3 is 12 residues. The CDR3: CASSTGSGELFF. The covered CDR3 bases are TGTGCCAGCTCCACAGGGTCCGGGGAG.

Comments on this clone: Read sequence stops 3 residues before the CDR3 end, and the germline J gene provides the missing end. The chain links TRBV20-1 to TRBJ1-6; the match to TRBD1 covers 8 bases. The CDR3 runs 14 residues. The trim removed 3 bases at V and 10 bases at J, leaving 8 bases unmatched. CDR1 is DFQATT, CDR2 SNEGSKA, per germline (reference sequence). The CDR3 sequence is CSARPDRAGSPLHF. The CDR3 DNA, read in part, is TGCAGTGCTAGGCCGGACAGGGCCGGGTCACCC.

As concerns this clone: The observed sequence ends 3 residues before the CDR3 terminus, with the missing tail filled in from the germline J gene. V is TRBV5-6 and J is TRBJ1-4; D is perhaps TRBD1 (5 bases). The germline V gene encodes CDR1 SGHDT and CDR2 YYEEEE. The CDR3 totals 15 residues. The CDR3 protein is CASSFWGSGANVLFF. The part of the CDR3 DNA that was read is TGTGCCAGCAGCTTTTGGGGCTCTGGGGCCAACGTA.

To note about this clone: Read data end 3 residues before the CDR3 end; the end is taken from the germline J gene. This chain joins TRBV6-2 or TRBV6-3 and TRBJ2-7, with 7 bases that match TRBD1. This CDR3 comprises 12 residues. The germline V gene has CDR1 MNHEY and CDR2 SVGEGT. After removal of 6 bases from V and 6 bases from J, the junction contained 5 bases not matched to a gene. CDR3 DNA, as far as it was read: TGTGCCAGCAGCGGGGACAGTCGCGAG. Its translation is CASSGDSRE. In full, the CDR3 reads CASSGDSREQYF.

Details on this clone: The read ends 3 residues shy of where the CDR3 ends; the end is completed using the germline J gene. The chain uses TRBV15 and TRBJ2-5, with D perhaps TRBD1 (8 bases). CDR3 size: 15 residues. V was pared by 4 bases and J by 2 bases, with 14 bases between. Germline CDR1 LNHNV, CDR2 YYDKDF (reference sequence). The CDR3 sequence: CATSTGGGGQETQYF. The CDR3 DNA, read in part, is TGTGCCACCAGCACAGGGGGCGGGGGTCAAGAGACC.

Concerning this clone itself: Read coverage stops 3 residues before the CDR3 terminus; the germline J gene supplies the remainder. V and J are TRBV13 and TRBJ2-5; TRBD2 agrees at 12 bases. V gave up 3 bases and J gave up 4 bases; unmatched junction bases: 0. From germline, CDR1 is PRHDT and CDR2 FYEKMQ (reference sequence). The CDR3 extends over 14 amino acids. The DNA read from the CDR3 is TGTGCCAGCAGCTTGGGACTAGCGGGAGAGACC. It encodes CASSLGLAGET. The full CDR3 protein reads CASSLGLAGETQYF.

The CDR3 bases that were read are TGTGCCAGTAGTATAATGGACTTCGGC. This gives the protein CASSIMDFG. The full CDR3 reads CASSIMDFGYTF. This chain links TRBV19 with TRBJ1-2; D ambiguous. The read terminates 3 residues ahead of where the CDR3 ends, so the germline J gene completes it. Per the germline V gene, CDR1 is LNHDA and CDR2 is SQIVND (reference sequence). The CDR3 spans 12 residues.

In the case of this clone: Read data end 3 residues before the CDR3 end; the end is taken from the germline J gene. The rearrangement links TRBV11-1 to TRBJ2-3; perhaps TRBD2 as D (6 bases). Trimming removed 1 base from V and 4 bases from J, with 12 bases in between. CDR1 is SGHAT, CDR2 FQDESV, per germline (reference sequence). The CDR3 contains 15 residues. The CDR3 bases that were read are TGTGCCAGCAGCTTAGAACGGGGGAGAGCAGATACG. The encoded protein is CASSLERGRADT. The full CDR3 reads CASSLERGRADTQYF.

Notes on this clone: The CDR3 is cut off 3 residues early in the read; its end comes from the germline J gene. This sequence joins TRBV12-3 or TRBV12-4 and TRBJ1-5; 7 nucleotides line up with TRBD1. V was clipped by 5 bases and J by 7 bases; unmatched bases: 11. The CDR3 runs 15 residues. CDR3 DNA, as far as it was read: TGTGCCAGCAGTAAGGGACAGCCAAAAAAACAGCCC. Translated, it gives CASSKGQPKKQP. The full CDR3 protein is CASSKGQPKKQPQHF.

A note on this clone: The read gets to within 3 residues of the CDR3 end, and the germline J gene fills in the rest. This sequence joins TRBV5-4 and TRBJ1-2; D unclear. Trimming left V 0 bases short and J 4 bases short, with 4 bases between. From germline, CDR1 is SGHNT and CDR2 YYREEE (reference sequence). The CDR3 is 12 residues long. CDR3 sequence: CASSLDGYGYTF. Incomplete CDR3 DNA: TGTGCCAGCAGCTTGGACGGCTATGGC.

Regarding this clone: Sequencing ends 3 residues short of the CDR3 end; the germline J gene provides the rest. The V call is TRBV30, the J call TRBJ2-1; 7 bases line up with TRBD2. The CDR3 length is 12 residues. The trim removed 5 bases at V and 7 bases at J, leaving 5 bases unmatched. The V gene's germline CDR1 is GTSNPN and CDR2 SVGIG (reference sequence). Incomplete CDR3 DNA: TGTGCCTGGGACGGGACTATAAATGAG. It codes for CAWDGTINE. The full-length CDR3 reads as CAWDGTINEQFF.

A word on this clone: From the germline J gene comes the end of the CDR3, since the read stops 3 residues before it. This rearrangement joins TRBV2 to TRBJ2-4; D is unclear. Trimming took 6 bases from V and 0 from J, leaving 6 bases between them. Per the germline V gene, CDR1 is SNHLY and CDR2 is FYNNEI. The CDR3 contains 13 residues. The CDR3 is CASSSVAKNIQYF. The CDR3 bases that were read are TGTGCCAGCAGCAGTGTAGCCAAAAACATT.

With respect to this clone: The sequenced fragment ends 3 residues before the CDR3 boundary, so the rest is inferred from the germline J gene. V is TRBV30 and J is TRBJ2-4, with 7 positions matching TRBD1. CDR1 GTSNPN and CDR2 SVGIG come from the germline V gene (reference sequence). CDR3 size: 14 residues. Incomplete CDR3 DNA: TGTGCCTGGAATAACGAACAGGGGCGCTATGGT. Protein: CAWNNEQGRYG. The full CDR3 is CAWNNEQGRYGQYF.

Worth noting for this clone: The sequenced fragment ends 3 residues before the CDR3 boundary, so the rest is inferred from the germline J gene. The rearrangement uses TRBV28 and TRBJ2-7; 9 bases agree with TRBD2. The CDR3 is 15 amino acids. CDR1 is MDHEN, CDR2 SYDVKM, per germline. J lost 1 base, V lost 6 bases, and 7 bases had no gene match. Here the CDR3 reads CASSAEAGGSYEQYF. The part of the CDR3 DNA that was read is TGTGCCAGCAGCGCGGAAGCGGGAGGTTCCTACGAG.

A remark on this clone: The read is 3 residues too short to cover the CDR3 end, so that end is filled in from the germline J gene. The V and J genes are TRBV20-1 and TRBJ1-6, with 8 bases lining up with TRBD1. Germline V gene sequence: CDR1 DFQATT, CDR2 SNEGSKA (reference sequence). V lost 6 bases, J lost 9 bases, and 13 bases stayed unmatched. This CDR3 is 15 amino acids long. The CDR3 protein is CSAAAGGWGGSPLHF. Partial CDR3 DNA: TGCAGTGCGGCCGCAGGGGGCTGGGGTGGTTCACCC.

Turning to this clone: The read falls 3 residues short of the CDR3 end, and the missing part is taken from the germline J gene. This sequence joins TRBV20-1 and TRBJ2-3; 9 bases are shared with TRBD1. Germline V gene data show CDR1 as DFQATT and CDR2 as SNEGSKA (reference sequence). This CDR3 contains 14 residues. The CDR3 loop reads CSARIGQGIETQYF. The sequenced part of the CDR3 DNA is TGCAGTGCCAGGATAGGACAGGGGATAGAGACG.

To note about this clone: The read is 3 residues too short to cover the CDR3 end, so that end is filled in from the germline J gene. The chain couples TRBV11-1 to TRBJ1-4; D gene unclear. Trimming took off 6 bases at V and 6 bases at J, with 5 bases between the two ends. Looked up from germline, CDR1 is SGHAT and CDR2 is FQDESV (reference sequence). The CDR3 is made up of 11 amino acids. The DNA read from the CDR3 is TGTGCCAGCAGTTCGGATGAAAAA. It translates to CASSSDEK. The whole CDR3 protein is CASSSDEKLFF.

About this clone: The sequenced fragment ends 3 residues before the CDR3 boundary, so the rest is inferred from the germline J gene. The chain employs TRBV20-1 and TRBJ2-7; perhaps TRBD2 as D (6 bases). The germline gives CDR1 DFQATT, CDR2 SNEGSKA (reference sequence). V was shortened by 5 bases and J by 4 bases, with 18 bases between the two germline ends. The CDR3 is made up of 14 amino acids. The CDR3 loop is CSAHAAGNVYEQYF. The covered CDR3 bases are TGCAGTGCTCATGCGGCGGGGAACGTTTACGAG.

About this clone: The read terminates 3 residues before the CDR3 end, so the remaining end is supplied by the germline J gene. The chain joins TRBV20-1 to TRBJ2-7; 11 bases match TRBD1. CDR1 DFQATT and CDR2 SNEGSKA come from the germline V gene (reference sequence). After removal of 4 bases from V and 4 bases from J, the junction contained 9 bases not matched to a gene. This CDR3 comprises 15 residues. CDR3 residues: CSATNGQGAYYEQYF. CDR3 DNA, as far as it was read: TGCAGTGCTACCAACGGACAGGGGGCTTATTACGAG.

In the case of this clone: The read ends 3 residues before the CDR3 terminus; that terminus is restored from the germline J gene. J is TRBJ2-6 and V is TRBV7-2; unclear D gene. Between the trimmed V and J ends, which lost 0 bases and 0 bases, there was a span of 9 bases. There are 17 residues in the CDR3. Germline V gives CDR1 SGHTA, CDR2 FQGNSA. The CDR3 bases that were read are TGTGCCAGCAGCTTAGCGGGCTGGTTCTCTGGGGCCAACGTC. It translates to CASSLAGWFSGANV. The complete CDR3 reads CASSLAGWFSGANVLTF.

On this clone: The read ends 3 residues before the CDR3 terminus; that terminus is restored from the germline J gene. This chain uses TRBV30 with TRBJ2-3, with 10 bases that match TRBD2. The CDR3 consists of 17 residues. J lost 4 bases, V lost 2 bases, and 12 bases had no gene match. The V gene's germline CDR1 is GTSNPN and CDR2 SVGIG (reference sequence). CDR3 amino acids: CAWSLRGIAGGSDTQYF. The DNA read from the CDR3 is TGTGCCTGGAGTCTACGGGGGATAGCGGGAGGCTCAGATACG.

Concerning this clone itself: The sequenced fragment ends 3 residues before the CDR3 boundary, so the rest is inferred from the germline J gene. The gene calls are TRBV24-1 and TRBJ2-5; TRBD2 aligns across 11 bases. V lost 5 bases, J lost 5 bases, and 9 bases stayed unmatched. Per germline, CDR1 KGHDR and CDR2 SFDVKD. This CDR3 is built from 16 residues. This chain's CDR3 is CATSGRLAGSVETQYF. Partial CDR3 DNA: TGTGCCACCAGTGGCCGACTAGCGGGGTCCGTGGAGACC.

About this clone: The read terminates 3 residues ahead of where the CDR3 ends, so the germline J gene completes it. The chain has TRBV2 and TRBJ1-3, with D unclear. Trimming pared 8 bases from V and 2 bases from J, leaving 13 bases between. This CDR3 has 14 residues. The V gene's germline CDR1 is SNHLY and CDR2 FYNNEI. CDR3 sequence: CASLGGEAGNTIYF. The DNA read from the CDR3 is TGTGCCAGCTTGGGCGGGGAAGCTGGAAACACC.

The CDR3 DNA, read in part, is TGTGCCAGCAGCTTTCGGGTCGAAGAAAGGACC. Protein sequence: CASSFRVEERT. The CDR3 reads in full as CASSFRVEERTQYF. J is TRBJ2-5 and V is TRBV5-6, with D hard to call. The CDR3 end falls 3 residues outside the read, so it is completed with the germline J gene. Germline values: CDR1 SGHDT, CDR2 YYEEEE. The CDR3 runs 14 residues. V dropped 2 bases and J dropped 7 bases, with 15 bases sitting between them.

Details on this clone: The read terminates 3 residues ahead of where the CDR3 ends, so the germline J gene completes it. The chain recombines TRBV20-1 with TRBJ1-4; TRBD1 is a possible D gene (5 bases). The germline gives CDR1 DFQATT, CDR2 SNEGSKA (reference sequence). CDR3 length equals 11 residues. This CDR3 reads CSARDREPLFF. The sequenced part of the CDR3 DNA is TGCAGTGCTAGAGACAGGGAGCCA.

About this clone: The sequenced fragment ends 3 residues before the CDR3 boundary, so the rest is inferred from the germline J gene. This chain uses TRBV7-9 with TRBJ2-5, with 10 bases fitting TRBD2. CDR3 size: 14 residues. V shed 5 bases and J 2 bases; nucleotides not matched to a gene: 2. Germline lookup yields CDR1 SEHNR and CDR2 FQNEAQ (reference sequence). The CDR3 DNA, read in part, is TGTGCCAGCAGCAGGACTAGCGGACAAGAGACC. It codes for CASSRTSGQET. From start to end, the CDR3 is CASSRTSGQETQYF.

About this clone itself: The DNA ends 3 residues before the CDR3 does, and the rest of the CDR3 is filled in from the germline J gene. The chain joins TRBV2 to TRBJ1-4, with 8 positions matching TRBD1. The trim removed 6 bases at V and 5 bases at J, leaving 5 bases unmatched. CDR3 length: 14 residues. Germline CDR1 SNHLY, CDR2 FYNNEI. The CDR3 reads CASRLTGENEKLFF. The part of the CDR3 DNA that was read is TGTGCCAGCAGATTGACAGGGGAGAATGAAAAA.

As regards this clone: The CDR3 end falls 3 residues outside the read, so it is completed with the germline J gene. V gene TRBV20-1 combines with J gene TRBJ2-1; 8 bases line up with TRBD2. Germline loops: CDR1 DFQATT, CDR2 SNEGSKA (reference sequence). The CDR3 is 16 residues long. With 5 bases clipped from V and 3 bases from J, the junction kept 12 bases outside the gene matches. The CDR3 DNA, read in part, is TGCAGTGCTTCTTCGACGGGGGGGCCTCTCTACAATGAG. Translated: CSASSTGGPLYNE. The whole CDR3 reads CSASSTGGPLYNEQFF.

As concerns this clone: From the germline J gene comes the end of the CDR3, since the read stops 3 residues before it. The V call is TRBV19, the J call TRBJ2-2; 8 bases agree with TRBD2. The CDR3 has 15 amino acids. Germline-derived CDR1 and CDR2 are LNHDA and SQIVND (reference sequence). J gave up 1 base and V 5 bases, and 3 bases lay outside the gene matches. The DNA read from the CDR3 is TGTGCCAGTAGTCAGCTAGCGGGGAACACCGGGGAG. Encoded protein: CASSQLAGNTGE. The full CDR3 sequence reads CASSQLAGNTGELFF. Filled out from reference TRBV19 and TRBJ2-2, the complete variable domain reads DGGITQSPKYLFRKEGQNVTLSCEQNLNHDAMYWYRQDPGQGLRLIYYSQIVNDFQKGDIAEGYSVSREKKESFPLTVTSAQKNPTAFYLCASSQLAGNTGELFFGEGSRLTVL.

As for this clone: The read comes to an end 3 residues before the CDR3 does, leaving the germline J gene to fill in the end. The chain joins TRBV27 to TRBJ1-6, with TRBD1 identical over 8 bases. CDR1 and CDR2 from the germline V gene are MNHEY and SMNVEV (reference sequence). This CDR3 comprises 15 residues. V shed 5 bases, J shed 3 bases, and the junction held 3 bases outside the gene matches. CDR3 residues: CASSLGQGYNSPLHF. CDR3 bases read: TGTGCCAGCAGTCTCGGACAGGGCTATAATTCACCC.